The sequence of this T cell receptor (beta chain) was determined in a study of control samples from healthy donors and cancer patients. In this sample, this clone turned up once. Clones were read by immunoSEQ multiplex PCR, and TCRdb kept only the in-frame ones, dropping some. The sample includes approximately 150,000 clones, approximately 94% seen only once; the top ten take under 15%. The CDR3 contains 13 residues. V gave up 2 bases and J gave up 0 bases, with 7 bases separating them. Per the germline V gene, CDR1 is SQVTM and CDR2 is ANQGSEA. The TCR was taken from a man between 40 and 49 years old in good health. Source material: blood. The chain uses TRBV29-1 and TRBJ1-2; D might be TRBD1 (5 bases). Here the CDR3 reads CSVEPGPNYGYTF. Here the CDR3 DNA reads TGCAGCGTTGAACCGGGGCCTAACTATGGCTACACCTTC.